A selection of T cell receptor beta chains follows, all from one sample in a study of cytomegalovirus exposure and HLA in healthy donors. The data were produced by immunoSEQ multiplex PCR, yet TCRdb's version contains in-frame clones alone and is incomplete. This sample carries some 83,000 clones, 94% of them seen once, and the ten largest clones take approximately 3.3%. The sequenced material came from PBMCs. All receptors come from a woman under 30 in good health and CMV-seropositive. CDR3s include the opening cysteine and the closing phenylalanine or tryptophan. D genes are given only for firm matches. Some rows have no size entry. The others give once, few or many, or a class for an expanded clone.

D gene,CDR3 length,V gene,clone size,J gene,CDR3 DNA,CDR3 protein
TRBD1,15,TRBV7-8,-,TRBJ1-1,TGTGCCAGCAGCCGACGGGGACAGCTAAACACTGAAGCTTTCTTT,CASSRRGQLNTEAFF
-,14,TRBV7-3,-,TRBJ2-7,TGTGCCAGCAGCTTGTCGGGTCGTCCCCACGAGCAGTACTTC,CASSLSGRPHEQYF
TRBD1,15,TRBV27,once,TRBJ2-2,TGTGCCAGCAGTCGAAGACAGGGGGCGGTCGGGGAGCTGTTTTTT,CASSRRQGAVGELFF
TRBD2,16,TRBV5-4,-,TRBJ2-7,TGTGCCAGCAGCTTGGACCAGACTAGCGCCGGCTACGAGCAGTACTTC,CASSLDQTSAGYEQYF
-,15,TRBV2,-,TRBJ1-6,TGTGCCAGCAGTGAAAGCAGGGCCCCTGGTTCACCCCTCCACTTT,CASSESRAPGSPLHF
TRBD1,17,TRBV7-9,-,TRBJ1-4,TGTGCCAGCAGCTTAGTTGGGACAGGGGGTTACGTTGAAAAACTGTTTTTT,CASSLVGTGGYVEKLFF
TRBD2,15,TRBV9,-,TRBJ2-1,TGTGCCAGCAGTGCGGGGGGTTTAAGCTACAATGAGCAGTTCTTC,CASSAGGLSYNEQFF
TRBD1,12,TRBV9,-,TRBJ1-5,TGTGCCAGCGGTACAGGGGCTAAGCCCCAGCATTTT,CASGTGAKPQHF
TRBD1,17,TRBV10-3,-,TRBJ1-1,TGTGCCATCAGTGCTATAGCCTTCGGGACAGACAGGTTAGTGGCTTTCTTT,CAISAIAFGTDRLVAFF
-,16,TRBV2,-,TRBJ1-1,TGTGCCAGCAGTGAATTGTGGTGGGCGACAGTGTCTGAAGCTTTCTTT,CASSELWWATVSEAFF
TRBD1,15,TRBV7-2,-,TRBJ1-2,TGTGCCAGCAGCCGACAGGGCGTAGCACTCTATGGCTACACCTTC,CASSRQGVALYGYTF
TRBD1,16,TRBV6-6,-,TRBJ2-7,TGTGCCAGCAGCCCACTAAGGGGACAGGGGAACTACGAGCAGTACTTC,CASSPLRGQGNYEQYF
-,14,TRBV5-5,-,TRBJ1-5,TGTGCCAGCAGCTTGGGGTCAGGGGATCAGCCCCAGCATTTT,CASSLGSGDQPQHF
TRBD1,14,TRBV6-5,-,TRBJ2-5,TGTGCCAGCAGTTACTCGGGGACAGAAGAGACCCAGTACTTC,CASSYSGTEETQYF
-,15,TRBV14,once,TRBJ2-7,TGTGCCAGCAGCCAGGGACACTATTACCCCTACGAGCAGTACTTC,CASSQGHYYPYEQYF
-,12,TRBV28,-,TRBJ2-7,TGTGCCAGCAGTCCCCGAGCCTACGAGCAGTACTTC,CASSPRAYEQYF
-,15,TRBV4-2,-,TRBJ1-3,TGTGCCAGCAGCCAAGGGGGAGAAGGTGGATACACCATATATTTT,CASSQGGEGGYTIYF
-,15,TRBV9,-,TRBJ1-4,TGTGCCAGCAGCCCGAACTCAGGGTGGGGTGAAAAACTGTTTTTT,CASSPNSGWGEKLFF
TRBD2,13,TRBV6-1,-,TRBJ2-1,TGTGCCAGCAGTTTAGCGGGACATAATGAGCAGTTCTTC,CASSLAGHNEQFF
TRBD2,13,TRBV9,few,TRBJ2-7,TGTGCCAGCAGCGCACGAGGGAGGGACGAGCAGTACTTC,CASSARGRDEQYF
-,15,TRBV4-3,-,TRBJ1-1,TGCGCCAGCAGCTCCAGGGTTTCTAAGGACACTGAAGCTTTCTTT,CASSSRVSKDTEAFF
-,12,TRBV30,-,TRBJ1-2,TGTGCCTGGACCAGGGGAGAGGATGGCTACACCTTC,CAWTRGEDGYTF
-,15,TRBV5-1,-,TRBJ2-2,TGCGCCAGCACCCGACAGGGACTCTACACCGGGGAGCTGTTTTTT,CASTRQGLYTGELFF
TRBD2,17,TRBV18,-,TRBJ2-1,TGTGCCAGCTCACCGCCGTCTTCTCTAGCGGGGAACAATGAGCAGTTCTTC,CASSPPSSLAGNNEQFF
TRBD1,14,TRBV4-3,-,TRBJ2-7,TGCGCCAGCAGCCTGGGACAGGGCGGCGACGAGCAGTACTTC,CASSLGQGGDEQYF
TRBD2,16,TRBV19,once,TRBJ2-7,TGTGCCAGTAGTATTGGGAGCGGGAGGGCCTCGGGCGAGCAGTACTTC,CASSIGSGRASGEQYF
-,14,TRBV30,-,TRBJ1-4,TGTGCCTGGAGTGTAGGGGGGGCGACGGGAAAACTGTTTTTT,CAWSVGGATGKLFF
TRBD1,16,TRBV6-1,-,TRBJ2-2,TGTGCCAGCAGTGAAGTGCAGGGGGTGAACACCGGGGAGCTGTTTTTT,CASSEVQGVNTGELFF
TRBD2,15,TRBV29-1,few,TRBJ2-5,TGCAGCGTCGACGATGGACTAGCGCCGCAAGAGACCCAGTACTTC,CSVDDGLAPQETQYF
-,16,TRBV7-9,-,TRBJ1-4,TGTGCCAGCAGCTTAACAGACCCAACAACTAATGAAAAACTGTTTTTT,CASSLTDPTTNEKLFF
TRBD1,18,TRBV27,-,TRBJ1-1,TGTGCCAGCAGTCCCTCTTACAGGGGGCGTTGGGCGGAAACTGAAGCTTTCTTT,CASSPSYRGRWAETEAFF
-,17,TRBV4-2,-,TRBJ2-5,-,CASSQGGGQGFLETQYF
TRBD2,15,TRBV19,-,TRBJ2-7,TGTGCCAGTAGTATGGTAGCGGGCTTCTCCTACGAGCAGTACTTC,CASSMVAGFSYEQYF
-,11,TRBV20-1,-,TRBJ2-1,TGCAGTGCTAGCGTCGGGACAGAGCAGTTCTTC,CSASVGTEQFF
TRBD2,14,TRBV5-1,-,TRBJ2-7,TGCGCCAGCAGCGCGGGGACGGGGGGCTACGAGCAGTACTTC,CASSAGTGGYEQYF
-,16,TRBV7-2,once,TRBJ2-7,TGTGCCAGCAGCTCGTACAAAACGGGACATGGGTACGAGCAGTACTTC,CASSSYKTGHGYEQYF
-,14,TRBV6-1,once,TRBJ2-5,TGTGCCAGCAGTGACTGGGGAACGGGGGAGACCCAGTACTTC,CASSDWGTGETQYF
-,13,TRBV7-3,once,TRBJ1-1,TGTGCCAGCAGCTTATCAGGGGATACTGAAGCTTTCTTT,CASSLSGDTEAFF
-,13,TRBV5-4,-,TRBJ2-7,TGTGCCAGCAGCTTGGGCTCGGGGTACGAGCAGTACTTC,CASSLGSGYEQYF
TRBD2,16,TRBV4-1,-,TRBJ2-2,TGCGCCAGCAGCCAAGCCCGAGCGGGAGTACCCGGGGAGCTGTTTTTT,CASSQARAGVPGELFF
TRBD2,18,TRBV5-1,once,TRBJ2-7,TGCGCCAGCAGCTTGGCTCTAGCGGGGGGCACCAGCTCCTACGAGCAGTACTTC,CASSLALAGGTSSYEQYF
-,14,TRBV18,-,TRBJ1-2,TGTGCCAGCTCACCACGGACAGTATATAATGGCTACACCTTC,CASSPRTVYNGYTF
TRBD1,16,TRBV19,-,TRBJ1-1,TGTGCCAGTAGTTGGAGGGGGCTGTCTTCAGACACTGAAGCTTTCTTT,CASSWRGLSSDTEAFF
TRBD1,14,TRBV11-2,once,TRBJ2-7,TGTGCCAGCAGCGGACGACAGGGCGGTTACGAGCAGTACTTC,CASSGRQGGYEQYF
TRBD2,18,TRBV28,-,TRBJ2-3,TGTGCCAGCAGTATCCCTGGTTTAGCGGGGGGTAGCACAGATACGCAGTATTTT,CASSIPGLAGGSTDTQYF
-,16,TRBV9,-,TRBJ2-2,TGTGCCAGCAGCGTAGCAGGGTCAGTCTGGCCCGGGGAGCTGTTTTTT,CASSVAGSVWPGELFF
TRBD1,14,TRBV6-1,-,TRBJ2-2,TGTGCCAGCAGGGACAGGGCGGGCACCGGGGAGCTGTTTTTT,CASRDRAGTGELFF
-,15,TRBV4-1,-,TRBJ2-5,TGCGCCAGCAGCCAAGTAGTCACAGCCCGAGAGACCCAGTACTTC,CASSQVVTARETQYF
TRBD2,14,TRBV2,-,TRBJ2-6,TGTGCCAGCAGCGGGGGGTCTGGGGCCAACGTCCTGACTTTC,CASSGGSGANVLTF
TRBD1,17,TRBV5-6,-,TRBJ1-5,TGTGCCAGCAGCAGCCGGTATGGGACAGGGACCAATCAGCCCCAGCATTTT,CASSSRYGTGTNQPQHF
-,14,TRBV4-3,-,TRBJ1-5,TGCGCCAGCAGCCAAGACAGGGCTAATCAGCCCCAGCATTTT,CASSQDRANQPQHF
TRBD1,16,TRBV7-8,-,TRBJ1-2,TGTGCCAGCAGCATCCTCCAGGGGGCAAATCTTGGAGGCTACACCTTC,CASSILQGANLGGYTF
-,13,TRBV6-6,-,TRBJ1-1,TGTGCCAGCAGACCAAACCCGAGCACTGAAGCTTTCTTT,CASRPNPSTEAFF
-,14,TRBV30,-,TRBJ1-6,TGTGCCTGGACTCTACAGGATTATAATTCACCCCTCCACTTT,CAWTLQDYNSPLHF
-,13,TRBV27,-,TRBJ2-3,TGTGCCAGCAGACCACAGGGTTCAGATACGCAGTATTTT,CASRPQGSDTQYF